Listed below are T cell receptor beta chains from one sample, sequenced in a study of blood T cell repertoires in COVID-19. Using immunoSEQ multiplex PCR, the repertoire was profiled, and TCRdb retains in-frame clones only, with some absent. The sample gives tens of thousands of clones, about nine tenths of which show up once; 3.5% to 4% is in the top ten. Specimen: peripheral blood. The receptor set was obtained from a man aged 40-50 years with COVID-19, enrolled during active disease. Each CDR3 is given with its conserved first and last residue. Each record gives: clone size, J gene, V gene, D gene, CDR3 DNA, CDR3 protein. D genes are given only for firm matches. Size tells how often a clone was seen (once, few, many) or the class of an expanded clone, and some rows leave it out.

size: .
J: TRBJ1-2
V: TRBV9
D: TRBD1
DNA: TGTGCCAGCAGCCTTGGGGGGACAGACTATGGCTACACCTTC
CDR3: CASSLGGTDYGYTF

size: .
J: TRBJ1-2
V: TRBV2
D: .
DNA: TGTGCCAGCAGATTTCAGGGGAACTATGGCTACACCTTC
CDR3: CASRFQGNYGYTF

size: .
J: TRBJ2-5
V: TRBV19
D: .
DNA: TGTGCCAGTAGCCTATCGGGAGAGACCCAGTACTTC
CDR3: CASSLSGETQYF

size: .
J: TRBJ1-1
V: TRBV30
D: TRBD1
DNA: TGTGCCTGTCTACAGGGGGTTCGGTCTGAAGCTTTCTTT
CDR3: CACLQGVRSEAFF

size: few
J: TRBJ1-5
V: TRBV12-5
D: TRBD1
DNA: TGTGCTAGTGGAGTCACGGACAGGGGGCCTATTCAGCCCCAGCATTTT
CDR3: CASGVTDRGPIQPQHF

size: .
J: TRBJ2-5
V: TRBV11-3
D: .
DNA: TGTGCCAGCAGCTTGGGCAGGGGAGGGGGTCAAGAGACCCAGTACTTC
CDR3: CASSLGRGGGQETQYF

size: .
J: TRBJ2-3
V: TRBV21-1
D: .
DNA: TGTGCCAGCAGCGCCCAGGGACTAGCCTTCACAGATACGCAGTATTTT
CDR3: CASSAQGLAFTDTQYF

size: .
J: TRBJ1-5
V: TRBV27
D: .
DNA: TGTGCCAGTTCCCCGGGTAGACCCCCCCAGCCCCAGCATTTT
CDR3: CASSPGRPPQPQHF

size: .
J: TRBJ2-3
V: TRBV19
D: TRBD2
DNA: TGTGCCAGTAGGGACGCCGGACTAGCGGGAACCACAGATACGCAGTATTTT
CDR3: CASRDAGLAGTTDTQYF

size: .
J: TRBJ2-6
V: TRBV6-5
D: TRBD2
DNA: TGTGCCAGCAGTTTGGGAGGGCCCGGGGCCAACGTCCTGACTTTC
CDR3: CASSLGGPGANVLTF

size: .
J: TRBJ2-2
V: TRBV9
D: .
DNA: TGTGCCAGCAGCCAGGATCTCGCGAACACCGGGGAGCTGTTTTTT
CDR3: CASSQDLANTGELFF

size: .
J: TRBJ2-2
V: TRBV7-9
D: .
DNA: TGTGCCAGCACAGGGGTAGCCGGGGAGCTGTTTTTT
CDR3: CASTGVAGELFF

size: .
J: TRBJ2-2
V: TRBV10-3
D: TRBD2
DNA: TGTGCCATCAGCCGAGCGGGAGGGAACACCGGGGAGCTGTTTTTT
CDR3: CAISRAGGNTGELFF

size: .
J: TRBJ1-1
V: TRBV10-3
D: .
DNA: TGTGCCATCAGTGAGTCAGGGGCCTTGAACACTGAAGCTTTCTTT
CDR3: CAISESGALNTEAFF

size: .
J: TRBJ2-3
V: TRBV7-3
D: TRBD2
DNA: TGTGCCAGCAGCTATGGGACTAGCGGGAGGGATACGCAGTATTTT
CDR3: CASSYGTSGRDTQYF

size: once
J: TRBJ2-7
V: TRBV3-1/TRBV3-2
D: .
DNA: TGTGCCAGCAGCCGGGCCACAAACTACGAGCAGTACTTC
CDR3: CASSRATNYEQYF

size: .
J: TRBJ1-3
V: TRBV5-1
D: .
DNA: TGCGCCAGCAGCTTGGGGCAGGGTGGCTCTGGAAACACCATATATTTT
CDR3: CASSLGQGGSGNTIYF

size: once
J: TRBJ2-7
V: TRBV5-1
D: .
DNA: TGCGCCAGCAGCCCGAGAGGTCTGACAGGAGGAGCTGGAAACGAGCAGTACTTC
CDR3: CASSPRGLTGGAGNEQYF

size: .
J: TRBJ2-2
V: TRBV3-1/TRBV3-2
D: .
DNA: TGTGCCAGCAATACAGGGAACACCGGGGAGCTGTTTTTT
CDR3: CASNTGNTGELFF

size: few
J: TRBJ1-2
V: TRBV7-9
D: TRBD1
DNA: TGTGCCAGCAGCCGACAGGGGTCCCCTGGCTACACCTTC
CDR3: CASSRQGSPGYTF

size: .
J: TRBJ2-2
V: TRBV6-5
D: TRBD2
DNA: TGTGCCAGCAGTCCACTAGCGGGAGTGGGCGGGGAGCTGTTTTTT
CDR3: CASSPLAGVGGELFF

size: .
J: TRBJ2-7
V: TRBV11-2
D: TRBD2
DNA: TGTGCCAGCAGCTTCGGCGGGAGCGGGTACGAGCAGTACTTC
CDR3: CASSFGGSGYEQYF

size: .
J: TRBJ1-1
V: TRBV4-1
D: .
DNA: TGCGCCAGCAGCCTTGGGCCTGGGACTGAAGCTTTCTTT
CDR3: CASSLGPGTEAFF

size: .
J: TRBJ2-7
V: TRBV7-9
D: TRBD2
DNA: TGTGCCAGCAGCCCCTCTAGCGGGGGGGGCCGGGGTGAGCAGTACTTC
CDR3: CASSPSSGGGRGEQYF

size: .
J: TRBJ2-1
V: TRBV3-1/TRBV3-2
D: TRBD1
DNA: TGTGCCAGCAGCACACAGGGGTACGGCGATGAGCAGTTCTTC
CDR3: CASSTQGYGDEQFF

size: .
J: TRBJ2-1
V: TRBV6-6
D: .
DNA: TGTGCCAGCGGTCCGGGGACATTCACCTACAATGAGCAGTTCTTC
CDR3: CASGPGTFTYNEQFF

size: .
J: TRBJ1-1
V: TRBV4-1
D: TRBD1
DNA: TGCGCCAGCAGCCAAGGACCGACAGGGTGGCCTAACGCTGAAGCTTTCTTT
CDR3: CASSQGPTGWPNAEAFF

size: .
J: TRBJ1-6
V: TRBV7-6
D: .
DNA: TGTGCCAGCAGCTTATACGGGGGCTATAATTCACCCCTCCACTTT
CDR3: CASSLYGGYNSPLHF

size: .
J: TRBJ2-2
V: TRBV6-4
D: .
DNA: TGTGCCAGCAGTGGCCCCGCAGGGGCGATGACCGGGGAGCTGTTTTTT
CDR3: CASSGPAGAMTGELFF

size: .
J: TRBJ2-7
V: TRBV3-1/TRBV3-2
D: .
DNA: TGTGCCAGCAGCCAAGATATTTTTTCCGGGACACCCACCACCTACGAGCAGTACTTC
CDR3: CASSQDIFSGTPTTYEQYF

size: .
J: TRBJ2-3
V: TRBV2
D: .
DNA: TGTGCCAGCAGTGGAGGGTTCACAGATACGCAGTATTTT
CDR3: CASSGGFTDTQYF

size: few
J: TRBJ1-5
V: TRBV28
D: .
DNA: TGTGCCAGCAGGGAGGGCGCAAATCAGCCCCAGCATTTT
CDR3: CASREGANQPQHF

size: .
J: TRBJ1-1
V: TRBV21-1
D: .
DNA: TGTGCCAGCACTCTCCGGAACCGGGACAAGAACACTGAAGCTTTCTTT
CDR3: CASTLRNRDKNTEAFF

size: .
J: TRBJ1-6
V: TRBV12-5
D: .
DNA: TGTGCTAGTGGTTTGGGTTCAGCGGGGGATTCACCCCTCCACTTT
CDR3: CASGLGSAGDSPLHF

size: .
J: TRBJ2-1
V: TRBV6-5
D: TRBD1
DNA: TGTGCCACCGTTCCCTGGACAGGGGGCTACAATGAGCAGTTCTTC
CDR3: CATVPWTGGYNEQFF

size: .
J: TRBJ2-5
V: TRBV3-1/TRBV3-2
D: .
DNA: TGTGCCAGCAGCGTGAGGGGGGGCGCGAACCAAGAGACCCAGTACTTC
CDR3: CASSVRGGANQETQYF

size: .
J: TRBJ1-5
V: TRBV6-1
D: TRBD1
DNA: TGTGCCAGCAGTGACTTTGGGACAGGGGACTTCAATCAGCCCCAGCATTTT
CDR3: CASSDFGTGDFNQPQHF

size: once
J: TRBJ1-1
V: TRBV3-1/TRBV3-2
D: .
DNA: TGTGCCAGCAGCCAAGGTACGGGGGGGACTGAAGCTTTCTTT
CDR3: CASSQGTGGTEAFF

size: .
J: TRBJ1-6
V: TRBV2
D: TRBD1
DNA: TGTGCCAGTCAGAAGGGGGACAGGCCACAAAGCTCCTATAATTCACCCCTCCACTTT
CDR3: CASQKGDRPQSSYNSPLHF

size: .
J: TRBJ2-1
V: TRBV7-9
D: .
DNA: TGTGCCAGCAGCTTACCGGGGGCTAGCGGACACAATGAGCAGTTCTTC
CDR3: CASSLPGASGHNEQFF

size: .
J: TRBJ1-5
V: TRBV13
D: TRBD1
DNA: TGTGCCAGCAGCGTGGGACAGGGGGGAAGACAGCCCCAGCATTTT
CDR3: CASSVGQGGRQPQHF

size: once
J: TRBJ1-6
V: TRBV6-1
D: .
DNA: TGTGCCAGCAGTGAAGCCCAGGGGTATAATTCACCCCTCCACTTT
CDR3: CASSEAQGYNSPLHF

size: .
J: TRBJ2-5
V: TRBV14
D: .
DNA: TGTGCCAGCAGCCAAGGGTCCCTCCCGGGGGAGACCCAGTACTTC
CDR3: CASSQGSLPGETQYF

size: .
J: TRBJ2-5
V: TRBV5-5
D: TRBD2
DNA: TGTGCCAGCAGCTTGTTTAGCGGGGAGCAAGAGACCCAGTACTTC
CDR3: CASSLFSGEQETQYF

size: .
J: TRBJ2-5
V: TRBV9
D: .
DNA: TGTGCCAGCAGCGTAGAGGGCAGGGAAGAGACCCAGTACTTC
CDR3: CASSVEGREETQYF